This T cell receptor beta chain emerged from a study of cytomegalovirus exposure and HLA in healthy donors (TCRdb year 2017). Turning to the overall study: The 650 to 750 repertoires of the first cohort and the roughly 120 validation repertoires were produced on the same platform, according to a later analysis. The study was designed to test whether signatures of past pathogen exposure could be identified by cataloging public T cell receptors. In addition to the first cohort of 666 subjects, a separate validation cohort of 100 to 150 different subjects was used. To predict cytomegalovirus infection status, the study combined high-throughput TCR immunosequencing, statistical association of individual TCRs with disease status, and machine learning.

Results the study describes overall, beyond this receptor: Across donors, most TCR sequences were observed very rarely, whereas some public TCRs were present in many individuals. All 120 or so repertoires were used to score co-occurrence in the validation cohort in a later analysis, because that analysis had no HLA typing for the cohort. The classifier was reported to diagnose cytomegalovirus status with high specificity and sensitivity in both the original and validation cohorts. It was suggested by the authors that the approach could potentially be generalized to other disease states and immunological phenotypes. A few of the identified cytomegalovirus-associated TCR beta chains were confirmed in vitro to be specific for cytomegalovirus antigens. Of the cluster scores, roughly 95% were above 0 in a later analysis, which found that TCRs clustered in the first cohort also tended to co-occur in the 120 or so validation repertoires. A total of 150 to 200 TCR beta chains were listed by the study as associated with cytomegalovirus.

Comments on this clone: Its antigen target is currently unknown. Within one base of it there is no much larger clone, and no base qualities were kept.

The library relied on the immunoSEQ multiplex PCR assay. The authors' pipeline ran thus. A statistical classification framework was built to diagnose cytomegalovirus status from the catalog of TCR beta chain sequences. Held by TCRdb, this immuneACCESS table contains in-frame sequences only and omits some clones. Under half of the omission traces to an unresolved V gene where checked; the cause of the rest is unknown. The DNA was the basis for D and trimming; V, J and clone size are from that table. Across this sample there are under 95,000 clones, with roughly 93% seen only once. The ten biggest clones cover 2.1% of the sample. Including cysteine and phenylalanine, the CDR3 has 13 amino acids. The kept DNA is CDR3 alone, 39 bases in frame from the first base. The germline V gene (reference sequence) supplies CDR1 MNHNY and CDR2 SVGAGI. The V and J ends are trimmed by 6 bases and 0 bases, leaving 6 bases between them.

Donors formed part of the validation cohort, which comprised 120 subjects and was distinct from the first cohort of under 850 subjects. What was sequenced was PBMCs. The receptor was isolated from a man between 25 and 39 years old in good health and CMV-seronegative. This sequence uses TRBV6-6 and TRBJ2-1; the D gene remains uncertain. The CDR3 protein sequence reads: CASSPSSYNEQFF. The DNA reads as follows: TGTGCCAGCAGCCCGAGCTCCTACAATGAGCAGTTCTTC.